Following are 31 T cell receptor beta chains from one sample sequenced in a study of blood T cell repertoires in COVID-19. Method: immunoSEQ multiplex PCR; TCRdb's copy keeps in-frame clones and lacks some. The sample has about 380,000 clones; 88% are singletons. Sequences were obtained from PBMCs or T cells enriched from blood (not recorded which). The receptors derive from a woman in her late teens or twenties who had recovered from COVID-19.

The chain links TRBV19 to TRBJ1-2; 7 bases agree with TRBD1. CDR1 is LNHDA and CDR2 is SQIVND in the germline V gene (reference sequence). The CDR3 length is 12 residues. The junction had 5 bases not matched to a gene; V was cut back by 7 bases and J by 6 bases. The CDR3 nucleotides read TGTGCCAGTAAGGGGGCAGGGGATGGCTACACCTTC. Translating it yields CASKGAGDGYTF.

The genes are TRBV5-1 and TRBJ2-3; TRBD2 is a possible D gene (6 bases). Between the trimmed V and J ends, which lost 4 bases and 4 bases, there was a span of 13 bases. The CDR3 has 14 amino acids. Germline values: CDR1 SGHRS, CDR2 YFSETQ. Here the CDR3 DNA reads TGCGCCAGCAGCCTTGGACTACCCGCAGATACGCAGTATTTT. This codes for CASSLGLPADTQYF.

V is TRBV13 and J is TRBJ2-6; D is possibly TRBD1 (5 bases). V lost 7 bases and J 0 bases, leaving 16 bases between the germline ends. This CDR3 comprises 17 residues. CDR1 is PRHDT, CDR2 FYEKMQ, per germline (reference sequence). The DNA for the CDR3 is TGTGCCAGCACCACACACGACAGACCCTCTGGGGCCAACGTCCTGACTTTC. Translated: CASTTHDRPSGANVLTF.

This clone was recorded a few times. The DNA for the CDR3 is TGTGCCAGCAGTTTAGGGCGTAGCTCCTATAATTCACCCCTCCACTTT. Translating gives CASSLGRSSYNSPLHF. The chain links TRBV28 to TRBJ1-6; D not certain. The CDR3 totals 16 residues. Germline values: CDR1 MDHEN, CDR2 SYDVKM. The germline V and J ends were trimmed by 2 bases and 0 bases, with 8 bases remaining between them.

The chain combines TRBV6-6 with TRBJ1-1; 7 positions agree with TRBD1. Germline CDR1 is MNHNY and CDR2 is SVGAGI (reference sequence). The CDR3 consists of 14 residues. The J segment lost 11 bases and the V segment lost 1 base, leaving 10 bases of the junction unmatched. CDR3 residues: CASSYFRDSFEAFF. CDR3 DNA sequence: TGTGCCAGCAGTTACTTCCGGGACAGTTTTGAGGCTTTCTTT.

The chain links TRBV28 to TRBJ2-1; no clear D gene. Germline V lookup: CDR1 MDHEN, CDR2 SYDVKM. The V end was cut by 3 bases, the J end by 8 bases, with 11 bases between. The CDR3 has 13 amino acids. CDR3 protein: CASSLGGADEQFF. CDR3 bases: TGTGCCAGCAGTTTGGGTGGTGCGGATGAGCAGTTCTTC.

The chain employs TRBV7-2 and TRBJ2-5, with 10 bases that match TRBD2. The CDR3 extends over 16 amino acids. In germline, CDR1 is SGHTA, CDR2 FQGNSA. The J segment lost 5 bases and the V segment lost 1 base, leaving 7 bases of the junction unmatched. The CDR3 loop reads CASSLGAGGRKETQYF. CDR3 nucleotides: TGTGCCAGCAGCTTAGGAGCGGGGGGGCGGAAGGAGACCCAGTACTTC.

The genes are TRBV10-3 and TRBJ1-2; D might be TRBD1 (5 bases). This CDR3 comprises 15 residues. Trimming removed 6 bases at V and 3 bases at J, with 17 bases between. CDR1 and CDR2 (germline): ENHRY, SYGVKD. The CDR3 spells CAISFGGATDYGYTF. CDR3 nucleotide sequence: TGTGCCATCAGCTTCGGGGGTGCCACAGACTATGGCTACACCTTC.

This chain joins TRBV28 and TRBJ2-3, with a possible D match to TRBD2 (6 bases). Trimming shortened V by 4 bases and J by 0 bases, and 20 bases separated the two germline ends. The CDR3 totals 18 residues. Looked up from germline, CDR1 is MDHEN and CDR2 is SYDVKM. CDR3 loop: CASSSGGRGRYSTDTQYF. CDR3 DNA sequence: TGTGCCAGCAGTTCCGGGGGTAGGGGAAGATATAGCACAGATACGCAGTATTTT.

This clone has more than one count but fewer than ten. The rearrangement joins TRBV28 to TRBJ1-5; 10 bases are a match to TRBD1. Trimming at V came to 5 bases and at J to 0 bases, leaving 7 bases not matched to a gene. From germline, CDR1 is MDHEN and CDR2 SYDVKM. CDR3 size: 17 residues. CDR3 in DNA: TGTGCCAGCAGTGTCGACAGGGGGCCCGGTAGCAATCAGCCCCAGCATTTT. Amino acid sequence: CASSVDRGPGSNQPQHF.

This chain links TRBV6-5 with TRBJ1-5, with D unresolved. The CDR3 loop spans 15 amino acids. Looked up from germline, CDR1 is MNHEY and CDR2 is SVGAGI. V was cut by 7 bases and J by 1 base, with 14 bases left in between. As DNA, the CDR3 is TGTGCCAGCACCCCGGACGGACTAAGCAATCAGCCCCAGCATTTT. This gives the protein CASTPDGLSNQPQHF.

This chain links TRBV11-2 with TRBJ1-6, with D perhaps TRBD1 (5 bases). The CDR3 has 16 residues. Trimming took 0 bases from V and 6 from J, leaving 12 bases between them. Germline-derived CDR1 and CDR2 are SGHAT and FQNNGV. The CDR3 DNA reads TGTGCCAGCAGCTTAGACGGGCAGGGAAGTAATTCACCCCTCCACTTT. Protein: CASSLDGQGSNSPLHF.

This clone turned up a few times. This sequence joins TRBV6-5 and TRBJ1-2; 7 nucleotides line up with TRBD1. The germline gives CDR1 MNHEY, CDR2 SVGAGI. The V and J ends lost 5 bases and 4 bases, in that order; junction bases with no gene match: 4. The CDR3 loop spans 13 amino acids. The CDR3 DNA follows: TGTGCCAGCAGTCCCGGGACAGTCTATGGCTACACCTTC. It encodes CASSPGTVYGYTF.

This chain links TRBV5-1 with TRBJ1-1; 7 nucleotides align to TRBD1. The CDR3 is 14 amino acids. V lost 3 bases, J lost 0 bases, and 2 bases stayed unmatched. The germline CDR1 and CDR2 sequences are SGHRS and YFSETQ. CDR3 loop: CASSWDSMNTEAFF. DNA for the CDR3: TGCGCCAGCAGCTGGGACAGCATGAACACTGAAGCTTTCTTT.

The chain employs TRBV6-2 or TRBV6-3 and TRBJ1-5, with TRBD1 identical over 7 bases. The CDR3 consists of 15 residues. Germline CDR1 MNHEY, CDR2 SVGEGT. The V and J ends lost 6 bases and 0 bases, in that order; junction bases with no gene match: 5. For the CDR3, the DNA is TGTGCCAGCAGCTCAGACAGGGATAGCAATCAGCCCCAGCATTTT. Translated: CASSSDRDSNQPQHF.

The chain combines TRBV2 with TRBJ1-5, with 9 bases matching TRBD1. This CDR3 comprises 14 residues. The ends lost 4 bases at V and 5 bases at J; junction bases unmatched: 3. Germline V CDR1 and CDR2: SNHLY, FYNNEI. CDR3 in DNA: TGTGCCAGCAGTGCCGGGACAGGGTATCAGCCCCAGCATTTT. This translates into CASSAGTGYQPQHF.

V and J are TRBV24-1 and TRBJ2-5, with TRBD1 matching over 10 bases. CDR1 and CDR2 (germline): KGHDR, SFDVKD. Trimming took 4 bases from V and 1 from J; bases not matched to a gene: 5. The CDR3 is 16 residues long. CDR3 amino acids: CATSEGTGDSQETQYF. The DNA of the CDR3 is TGTGCCACCAGTGAGGGGACAGGGGATTCCCAAGAGACCCAGTACTTC.

Note on this clone: Relative to the germline gene, one junction end is altered; a read error may explain this. The chain uses TRBV7-8 and TRBJ1-5; D remains ambiguous. The germline V gene encodes CDR1 SGHVS and CDR2 FQNEAQ. The CDR3 is 15 residues long. CDR3 nucleotide sequence: TGTGCCAGCAGTTTAGGGAGGGAAGCGATTCAGCCCCAGCATTTT. Amino acid sequence: CASSLGREAIQPQHF. The full variable domain, its missing parts supplied by reference TRBV7-8 and TRBJ1-5, is GAGVSQSPRYKVAKRGQDVALRCDPISGHVSLFWYQQALGQGPEFLTYFQNEAQLDKSGLPSDRFFAERPEGSVSTLKIQRTQQEDSAVYLCASSLGREAIQPQHFGDGTRLSIL.

This clone was observed a few times. This chain uses TRBV6-5 with TRBJ1-3; a possible D gene is TRBD1 (5 bases). The CDR3 covers 13 residues. Trimming removed 0 bases from V and 9 bases from J, with 9 bases in between. Germline lookup yields CDR1 MNHEY and CDR2 SVGAGI. DNA of the CDR3: TGTGCCAGCAGTTACTCGGCCGGGGGCACCATATATTTT. Amino acid sequence: CASSYSAGGTIYF.

The count of this clone is one. The V call is TRBV27, the J call TRBJ2-7, with 8 bases fitting TRBD2. The germline CDR1 and CDR2 sequences are MNHEY and SMNVEV (reference sequence). The CDR3 has 14 residues. J lost 3 bases, V lost 5 bases, and 6 bases had no gene match. The CDR3 loop reads CASSLSGVGYEQYF. The CDR3 bases are TGTGCCAGCAGTCTTAGCGGGGTGGGCTACGAGCAGTACTTC.

The rearrangement joins TRBV30 to TRBJ1-5; D gene uncertain. V gave up 3 bases and J gave up 10 bases, with 19 bases separating them. CDR1 and CDR2 from the germline V gene are GTSNPN and SVGIG (reference sequence). The CDR3 is made up of 14 amino acids. CDR3 sequence reads: CAWSLDTANGPQHF. The CDR3 DNA is TGTGCCTGGAGCTTAGACACTGCCAATGGTCCCCAGCATTTT.

J is TRBJ2-3 and V is TRBV28; TRBD1 aligns across 11 bases. The V segment lost 3 bases and the J segment 0 bases; nucleotides outside the gene matches: 2. This CDR3 has 16 residues. CDR1 and CDR2 from the germline V gene are MDHEN and SYDVKM. CDR3 residues: CASSFRDRGSTDTQYF. For the CDR3, the DNA is TGTGCCAGCAGTTTCCGGGACAGGGGGAGCACAGATACGCAGTATTTT. The full variable domain, in which reference TRBV28 and TRBJ2-3 provide the parts outside the CDR3, is DVKVTQSSRYLVKRTGEKVFLECVQDMDHENMFWYRQDPGLGLRLIYFSYDVKMKEKGDIPEGYSVSREKKERFSLILESASTNQTSMYLCASSFRDRGSTDTQYFGPGTRLTVL.

V and J are TRBV28 and TRBJ1-2, with D hard to call. CDR1 MDHEN and CDR2 SYDVKM come from the germline V gene. Trimming took 6 bases from V and 0 from J, leaving 11 bases between them. CDR3 length equals 14 residues. CDR3 sequence (DNA): TGTGCCAGCAGCCTAGACGGGGCTAACTATGGCTACACCTTC. Residues: CASSLDGANYGYTF.

The chain couples TRBV4-1 to TRBJ1-2; D gene ambiguous. In germline, CDR1 is MGHRA, CDR2 YSYEKL. The CDR3 consists of 14 residues. Trimming shortened V by 0 bases and J by 3 bases, and 8 bases separated the two germline ends. The chain's CDR3 is CASSQDPEDYGYTF. CDR3 nucleotide sequence: TGCGCCAGCAGCCAAGATCCGGAGGACTATGGCTACACCTTC.

This rearrangement joins TRBV11-2 to TRBJ2-1, with 11 bases that match TRBD2. The germline CDR1 and CDR2 sequences are SGHAT and FQNNGV. There are 14 residues in the CDR3. Trimming took 8 bases from V and 4 from J; bases not matched to a gene: 4. CDR3 loop: CASYASGGYNEQFF. In DNA form, the CDR3 reads TGTGCCAGCTATGCTAGCGGGGGGTACAATGAGCAGTTCTTC.

This clone was observed a handful of times. This chain connects TRBV30 to TRBJ1-2, with D maybe TRBD1 (6 bases). Trimming removed 5 bases from V and 6 bases from J, with 16 bases in between. CDR1 and CDR2 from the germline V gene are GTSNPN and SVGIG (reference sequence). CDR3 size: 13 residues. The CDR3 region has the DNA TGTGCCTGGTTAAATGAACAGGGCAATGGCTACACCTTC. Protein sequence: CAWLNEQGNGYTF. Looking up the rest from reference TRBV30 and TRBJ1-2 gives the full variable domain: SQTIHQWPATLVQPVGSPLSLECTVEGTSNPNLYWYRQAAGRGLQLLFYSVGIGQISSEVPQNLSASRPQDRQFILSSKKLLLSDSGFYLCAWLNEQGNGYTFGSGTRLTVV.

The rearrangement joins TRBV4-1 to TRBJ2-7, with a weak D call TRBD2 (6 bases). Germline values: CDR1 MGHRA, CDR2 YSYEKL. Trimming took 4 bases from V and 7 from J, leaving 17 bases between them. The length of the CDR3 is 14 residues. CDR3 residues: CASSPGDSLLEQYF. CDR3 coding DNA: TGCGCCAGCAGCCCGGGGGACTCCCTCCTGGAGCAGTACTTC.

This clone has only one observation. The chain uses TRBV12-3 or TRBV12-4 and TRBJ1-2, with D uncertain. V lost 5 bases, J lost 2 bases, and 9 bases lay in between. This CDR3 region has 13 residues. CDR3 in amino acids: CASSRTDNYGYTF. CDR3 nucleotide sequence: TGTGCCAGCAGTCGCACAGACAACTATGGCTACACCTTC.

The V call is TRBV6-1, the J call TRBJ1-5, with D maybe TRBD1 (5 bases). This CDR3 region has 15 residues. The ends were cut back, 3 bases at V and 5 bases at J, with 14 bases in the middle. Germline V gene sequence: CDR1 MNHNS, CDR2 SASEGT. CDR3 nucleotides: TGTGCCAGCAGTGATTCCGGCAGGGTTCATCAGCCCCAGCATTTT. Protein: CASSDSGRVHQPQHF.

CDR3 loop: CASSQRGFNTEAFF. The CDR3 DNA is TGTGCCAGCAGCCAACGGGGGTTTAACACTGAAGCTTTCTTT. The chain joins TRBV4-2 to TRBJ1-1; tentative D call: TRBD1 (5 bases). This CDR3 has 14 residues. Germline CDR1 reads LGHNA; CDR2 reads YNFKEQ. The ends were cut back, 2 bases at V and 2 bases at J, with 9 bases in the middle.

This clone was recorded a few times. The chain uses TRBV12-3 or TRBV12-4 and TRBJ1-1; possible D gene TRBD1, 5 bases. This CDR3 spans 12 amino acids. V dropped 3 bases and J dropped 8 bases, with 10 bases sitting between them. The CDR3 spells CASSFVRTEAFF. CDR3 coding DNA: TGTGCCAGCAGTTTCGTTCGGACAGAAGCTTTCTTT.